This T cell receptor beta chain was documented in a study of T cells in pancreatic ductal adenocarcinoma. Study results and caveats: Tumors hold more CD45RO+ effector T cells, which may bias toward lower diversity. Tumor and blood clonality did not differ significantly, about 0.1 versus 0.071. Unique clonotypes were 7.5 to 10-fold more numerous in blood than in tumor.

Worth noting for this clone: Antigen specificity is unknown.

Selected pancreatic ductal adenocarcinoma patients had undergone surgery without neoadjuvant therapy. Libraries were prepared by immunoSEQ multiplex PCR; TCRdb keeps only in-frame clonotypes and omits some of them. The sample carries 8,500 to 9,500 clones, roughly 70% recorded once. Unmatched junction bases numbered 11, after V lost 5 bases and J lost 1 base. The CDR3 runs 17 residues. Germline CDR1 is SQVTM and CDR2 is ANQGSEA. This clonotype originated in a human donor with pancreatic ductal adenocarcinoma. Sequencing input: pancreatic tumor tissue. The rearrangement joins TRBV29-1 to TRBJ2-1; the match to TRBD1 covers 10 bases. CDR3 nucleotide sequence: TGCAGCGTTAATGGGGGACAGGGGTGGATTTCCTACAATGAGCAGTTCTTC. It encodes CSVNGGQGWISYNEQFF.